This TCR beta chain emerged from a study of shared clonotypes between healthy human individuals. Findings of the study overall: Researchers found naive subsets generally carried larger estimated richness than memory subsets. Sorted-subset samples were not fully sequenced, rarefaction indicated.

Per germline, CDR1 SGHTA and CDR2 FQGNSA. This CDR3 is 16 amino acids long. V shed 5 bases, J shed 4 bases, and the junction held 11 bases outside the gene matches. As regards this clone: Its antigen is as yet unknown.

Assay execution proceeded at the deep level. The authors distributed each subset's genomic DNA evenly over several immunoSEQ plates. Sequencing used immunoSEQ multiplex PCR; TCRdb keeps in-frame clones, though not all of them. The sample has 980,000 or so clones, approximately 80% seen once; the top ten hold approximately 1.5%. The sequenced material came from memory CD4+ T cells sorted from blood. Subset denoted: CD45RA-negative fraction. The chain is built from TRBV7-2 and TRBJ1-1; 9 bases map to TRBD1. The receptor's source is a man aged 18 to 35 in good health. The CDR3 region is CASSPFTGQGLTEAFF. CDR3 DNA sequence: TGTGCCAGCAGCCCCTTTACGGGACAGGGACTCACTGAAGCTTTCTTT.